The 31 T cell receptor beta chains presented below share a single source sample, sequenced in a study of Graves' ophthalmopathy and Graves' hyperthyroidism. Using RNA transcripts, the TCR beta CDR3 regions were amplified. HTBI-primed RT-PCR formed the first round, and a multiplex PCR formed the second. MiXCR was run by TCRdb on the multiplex PCR reads, yielding one entry per CDR3 protein. The data show roughly 400,000 distinct CDR3 sequences, 15% seen once. Sequencing used peripheral blood. These receptors were taken from a woman aged 18 to 35 with stable Graves' hyperthyroidism.

At least ten counts were recorded for this clonotype. The V call is TRBV7-9, the J call TRBJ2-5, with D uncertain. The germline V gene has CDR1 SEHNR and CDR2 FQNEAQ (reference sequence). The V gene lost 2 bases and the J gene lost 5 bases, with 6 bases spanning the gap. This CDR3 contains 12 residues. CDR3 sequence reads: CASSLKPETQYF. The CDR3 nucleotides are TGTGCCAGCAGCTTAAAGCCGGAGACCCAGTACTTC.

This clonotype was seen at least ten times. V is TRBV12-3 or TRBV12-4 and J is TRBJ2-7; TRBD1 matches at 7 bases. This CDR3 comprises 14 residues. V was pared by 3 bases and J by 4 bases, with 6 bases of the junction left unmatched. Written as DNA, the CDR3 is TGTGCCAGCAGTTTCAGAGGGGGCGTGTACGAGCAGTACTTC. Its translation is CASSFRGGVYEQYF.

The genes are TRBV19 and TRBJ1-5, with D perhaps matching TRBD1 (6 bases). V was shortened by 3 bases and J by 4 bases, with 13 bases between the two germline ends. Germline lookup yields CDR1 LNHDA and CDR2 SQIVND (reference sequence). The CDR3 contains 15 residues. This CDR3 is CASSIAGQANQPQHF. The DNA for the CDR3 is TGTGCCAGTAGTATCGCGGGACAAGCTAATCAGCCCCAGCATTTT.

This clonotype was recorded a few times. The chain carries TRBV6-1 and TRBJ1-5; 9 nucleotides match TRBD1. From germline, CDR1 is MNHNS and CDR2 SASEGT. This CDR3 has 16 amino acids. J gave up 7 bases and V 4 bases, and 11 bases lay outside the gene matches. The CDR3, as DNA: TGTGCCAGCAGTGTTCGGGACAGGGCCGTAGAACAGCCCCAGCATTTT. This gives the protein CASSVRDRAVEQPQHF.

This clonotype was seen ten or more times. The chain links TRBV7-2 to TRBJ1-5; TRBD1 aligns across 9 bases. With 3 bases clipped from V and 7 bases from J, the junction kept 4 bases outside the gene matches. CDR1 SGHTA and CDR2 FQGNSA come from the germline V gene. This CDR3 contains 14 residues. In nucleotides, the CDR3 is TGTGCCAGCAGCTTGGACAGGGGTTTGCAGCCCCAGCATTTT. Translated: CASSLDRGLQPQHF.

The V gene is TRBV7-2, the J gene TRBJ2-7; 7 nucleotides agree with TRBD1. The CDR3 is made up of 15 amino acids. The V gene end was trimmed by 4 bases and the J gene end by 4 bases; junction bases not matched to a gene: 10. Germline values: CDR1 SGHTA, CDR2 FQGNSA. CDR3 amino acids: CASSSRQGHGYEQYF. The CDR3 DNA follows: TGTGCCAGCAGCTCGCGACAGGGTCACGGATACGAGCAGTACTTC.

Many counts were recorded for this clonotype. The rearrangement uses TRBV19 and TRBJ2-7, with 13 bases matching TRBD2. Per germline, CDR1 LNHDA and CDR2 SQIVND (reference sequence). There are 16 residues in the CDR3. The J segment lost 3 bases and the V segment lost 7 bases, leaving 9 bases of the junction unmatched. CDR3 sequence (DNA): TGTGCCAGTACCGCCCGGACTAGCGGGGGAAGCTACGAGCAGTACTTC. Its protein product is CASTARTSGGSYEQYF.

This clonotype was recorded at least ten times. The junction differs from germline at one of its ends, possibly a read error. The V gene is TRBV12-3 or TRBV12-4, the J gene TRBJ1-1; D ambiguous. The CDR3 is 11 amino acids. The CDR3 here is CASSLATEAFF. CDR3 sequence (DNA): TGTGCCAGCAGCTTAGCAACTGAAGCTTTCTTT.

This clonotype showed up just a few times. Relative to the germline gene, one junction end is altered; a read error may explain this. The genes are TRBV6-1 and TRBJ2-4; no clear D gene. This CDR3 has 15 residues. Germline V CDR1 and CDR2: MNHNS, SASEGT. CDR3 coding DNA: TGTGCCAGCAGAGATAGTCGGTTGGCCAAAAACATTAAGTACTTC. Residues: CASRDSRLAKNIKYF.

This clonotype was seen ten or more times. J is TRBJ2-5 and V is TRBV9; TRBD1 is a possible D gene (6 bases). Between the trimmed V and J ends, which lost 0 bases and 5 bases, there was a span of 8 bases. Germline V gene data show CDR1 as SGDLS and CDR2 as YYNGEE. CDR3 length: 13 residues. The DNA for the CDR3 is TGTGCCAGCAGCGTAGGCCAGGGGGAGACCCAGTACTTC. It codes for CASSVGQGETQYF. The whole variable domain, filled in from reference TRBV9 and TRBJ2-5, reads DSGVTQTPKHLITATGQRVTLRCSPRSGDLSVYWYQQSLDQGLQFLIQYYNGEERAKGNILERFSAQQFPDLHSELNLSSLELGDSALYFCASSVGQGETQYFGPGTRLLVL.

This clonotype came up many times. V and J are TRBV5-1 and TRBJ2-7; a possible D gene is TRBD1 (6 bases). Trimming removed 1 base at V and 6 bases at J, with 8 bases between. Germline V gene lookup returns CDR1 SGHRS and CDR2 YFSETQ. There are 12 residues in the CDR3. The CDR3 DNA sequence: TGCGCCAGCAGCTTGCAGGGGTTCGAGCAGTACTTC. Protein: CASSLQGFEQYF. Supplemented by reference TRBV5-1 and TRBJ2-7, the full variable domain reads KAGVTQTPRYLIKTRGQQVTLSCSPISGHRSVSWYQQTPGQGLQFLFEYFSETQRNKGNFPGRFSGRQFSNSRSEMNVSTLELGDSALYLCASSLQGFEQYFGPGTRLTVT.

This clonotype came up many times. This chain joins TRBV6-2 or TRBV6-3 and TRBJ1-1, with 9 bases aligning to TRBD1. Germline values: CDR1 MNHEY, CDR2 SVGEGT. This CDR3 spans 17 amino acids. Trimming took 4 bases from V and 3 from J; bases not matched to a gene: 12. CDR3 nucleotide sequence: TGTGCCAGCAGTTCTTCCCGGGACAGGGTTAGGGACACTGAAGCTTTCTTT. It yields the protein CASSSSRDRVRDTEAFF.

This clonotype was found many times. J is TRBJ1-2 and V is TRBV20-1, with D maybe TRBD1 (5 bases). CDR1 and CDR2 (germline): DFQATT, SNEGSKA (reference sequence). Trimming removed 3 bases at V and 4 bases at J, with 15 bases between. The CDR3 is 14 amino acids. This CDR3 reads CSARIGGGSYGYTF. The CDR3 DNA reads TGCAGTGCTAGGATCGGTGGGGGGTCCTATGGCTACACCTTC.

There are many counts of this clonotype. The chain links TRBV13 to TRBJ1-6; D is unresolved. Germline lookup yields CDR1 PRHDT and CDR2 FYEKMQ (reference sequence). Between the trimmed V and J ends, which lost 4 bases and 3 bases, there was a span of 16 bases. This CDR3 comprises 17 residues. For the CDR3, the DNA is TGTGCCAGCAGCTCCACTGCCTACGACATCTATAATTCACCCCTCCACTTT. Protein sequence: CASSSTAYDIYNSPLHF. Based on the CDR3 plus reference TRBV13 and TRBJ1-6, the full variable domain is AAGVIQSPRHLIKEKRETATLKCYPIPRHDTVYWYQQGPGQDPQFLISFYEKMQSDKGSIPDRFSAQQFSDYHSELNMSSLELGDSALYFCASSSTAYDIYNSPLHFGNGTRLTVT.

This clonotype was observed many times. This chain links TRBV6-4 with TRBJ1-1, with TRBD1 matching 7 bases. With 7 bases clipped from V and 3 bases from J, the junction kept 20 bases outside the gene matches. The CDR3 contains 18 residues. Germline CDR1 and CDR2: MRHNA and SNTAGT. In nucleotides, the CDR3 is TGTGCCAGCAAGGTTTTATCGGGACGACAGGGATTCGACACTGAAGCTTTCTTT. Its protein product is CASKVLSGRQGFDTEAFF.

This clonotype was observed many times. V and J are TRBV29-1 and TRBJ1-2; TRBD1 is a possible D gene (5 bases). The ends were cut back, 7 bases at V and 2 bases at J, with 11 bases in the middle. The CDR3 contains 12 residues. CDR1 is SQVTM, CDR2 ANQGSEA, per germline. Written as DNA, the CDR3 is TGCAGCGCGACGGACATAAACTATGGCTACACCTTC. It translates to CSATDINYGYTF.

This clonotype turned up a few times. The chain combines TRBV6-1 with TRBJ2-7, with no clear D. Germline V gene sequence: CDR1 MNHNS, CDR2 SASEGT. The CDR3 runs to 12 residues. V lost 6 bases, J lost 0 bases, and 6 bases lay in between. CDR3 sequence: CASRTVSYEQYF. The CDR3 bases are TGTGCCAGCAGGACGGTCTCCTACGAGCAGTACTTC.

At least ten counts were recorded for this clonotype. The chain links TRBV11-2 to TRBJ2-7, with a possible D match to TRBD1 (6 bases). Trimming took off 4 bases at V and 4 bases at J, with 17 bases between the two ends. This CDR3 has 15 amino acids. Looked up from germline, CDR1 is SGHAT and CDR2 is FQNNGV. The CDR3 bases are TGTGCCAGCAGCTCGCCCGAACAGGGTCGGTACGAGCAGTACTTC. The encoded protein is CASSSPEQGRYEQYF.

This clonotype was counted at least ten times. This chain uses TRBV5-1 with TRBJ2-7; D may match TRBD1 or TRBD2 (5 bases each). The CDR3 loop spans 13 amino acids. Germline-derived CDR1 and CDR2 are SGHRS and YFSETQ. Deletions cut 8 bases from V and 0 bases from J, with 12 bases between. This CDR3 reads CASRDGFSYEQYF. The CDR3 DNA sequence: TGCGCCAGTCGGGACGGATTCTCCTACGAGCAGTACTTC. Full variable domain (remainder filled in from reference TRBV5-1 and TRBJ2-7): KAGVTQTPRYLIKTRGQQVTLSCSPISGHRSVSWYQQTPGQGLQFLFEYFSETQRNKGNFPGRFSGRQFSNSRSEMNVSTLELGDSALYLCASRDGFSYEQYFGPGTRLTVT.

This clonotype was seen a single time. Because the CDR3 is missing its conserved closing phenylalanine or tryptophan, this is likely a read error. The chain joins TRBV12-3 or TRBV12-4 to TRBJ1-1; no firm D call. The V and J ends lost 5 bases and 3 bases respectively, with 10 bases between them. This CDR3 is built from 13 residues. The CDR3 loop reads CASSESWDTEAFL. The CDR3 DNA is TGTGCCAGCAGTGAGTCTTGGGACACTGAAGCTTTCTTA.

This clonotype was counted ten times or more. The gene calls are TRBV6-1 and TRBJ1-1, with a possible D match to TRBD1 (5 bases). Trimming took 6 bases from V and 6 from J, leaving 20 bases between them. The CDR3 runs to 15 residues. The germline CDR1 and CDR2 sequences are MNHNS and SASEGT. CDR3 sequence: CASSPGPRVRAEAFF. In nucleotides, the CDR3 is TGTGCCAGCAGCCCTGGGCCCAGGGTTCGGGCTGAAGCTTTCTTT.

This clonotype was seen ten or more times. This rearrangement joins TRBV6-6 to TRBJ2-7, with TRBD2 identical over 10 bases. Germline-derived CDR1 and CDR2 are MNHNY and SVGAGI (reference sequence). The CDR3 consists of 14 residues. The V gene end was trimmed by 6 bases and the J gene end by 2 bases; junction bases not matched to a gene: 4. The CDR3 DNA follows: TGTGCCAGCAGGGTTAGCGGGGGGCCCTACGAGCAGTACTTC. Translating it yields CASRVSGGPYEQYF.

This clonotype was observed many times. The rearrangement joins TRBV10-3 to TRBJ1-2; 8 nucleotides line up with TRBD1. This CDR3 spans 11 amino acids. The J segment lost 5 bases and the V segment lost 10 bases, leaving 3 bases of the junction unmatched. In germline, CDR1 is ENHRY, CDR2 SYGVKD. This CDR3 reads CATRTGYGYTF. The CDR3 nucleotides read TGTGCCACCCGGACAGGGTATGGCTACACCTTC.

This clonotype has a count of ten or more. The J gene is TRBJ2-7, the V gene TRBV6-1; D is undetermined. V shed 7 bases and J shed 0 bases, with 10 bases lying between them. The CDR3 contains 13 residues. Germline values: CDR1 MNHNS, CDR2 SASEGT. In DNA, the CDR3 is TGTGCCAGCACCTCTGACACCTCCTACGAGCAGTACTTC. It translates to CASTSDTSYEQYF.

This clonotype was detected a few times. The rearrangement links TRBV4-1 to TRBJ2-1; 12 bases line up with TRBD2. Germline CDR1 MGHRA, CDR2 YSYEKL. V shed 4 bases, J shed 0 bases, and the junction held 1 base outside the gene matches. The CDR3 runs 16 residues. The DNA for the CDR3 is TGCGCCAGCAGCCCTAGCGGGGGGGCCTCCTACAATGAGCAGTTCTTC. Translating gives CASSPSGGASYNEQFF.

This clonotype was detected ten times or more. CDR3 sequence (DNA): TGTGCCAGCAGCGCAGGACAGGCGAAAGAGACCCAGTACTTC. Its translation is CASSAGQAKETQYF. This rearrangement joins TRBV7-9 to TRBJ2-5; 7 bases line up with TRBD1. This CDR3 is 14 amino acids long. Germline V CDR1 and CDR2: SEHNR, FQNEAQ (reference sequence). V dropped 5 bases and J dropped 3; count of bases not matched to a gene: 6. Based on the CDR3 plus reference TRBV7-9 and TRBJ2-5, the full variable domain is DTGVSQNPRHKITKRGQNVTFRCDPISEHNRLYWYRQTLGQGPEFLTYFQNEAQLEKSRLLSDRFSAERPKGSFSTLEIQRTEQGDSAMYLCASSAGQAKETQYFGPGTRLLVL.

The sample holds many counts of this clonotype. The chain carries TRBV6-1 and TRBJ1-6, with D possibly being TRBD1 (6 bases). V was cut by 6 bases and J by 2 bases, with 11 bases left in between. The CDR3 extends over 15 amino acids. Germline lookup yields CDR1 MNHNS and CDR2 SASEGT. The CDR3 bases are TGTGCCAGCAGACCCAGGGACACCTATAATTCACCCCTCCACTTT. This sequence encodes CASRPRDTYNSPLHF.

This clonotype was seen ten or more times. The gene calls are TRBV10-3 and TRBJ1-2, with D unresolved. CDR3 length: 14 amino acids. V was cut by 2 bases and J by 3 bases, with 10 bases left in between. Per the germline V gene, CDR1 is ENHRY and CDR2 is SYGVKD. The DNA of the CDR3 is TGTGCCATCAGTGAGGGGTCGGTCTACTATGGCTACACCTTC. It specifies CAISEGSVYYGYTF.

The sample holds many counts of this clonotype. This chain uses TRBV12-5 with TRBJ1-2; tentatively, D is TRBD1 (6 bases). V was clipped by 2 bases and J by 3 bases, with 10 bases between them. The CDR3 spans 14 residues. CDR1 LGHNT and CDR2 FRNRAP come from the germline V gene. The CDR3 is CASGLYGGDYGYTF. Written as DNA, the CDR3 is TGTGCTAGTGGTTTGTACGGGGGCGACTATGGCTACACCTTC.

This clonotype was detected only a few times. The genes are TRBV11-3 and TRBJ1-1, with 7 bases aligning to TRBD1. Germline-derived CDR1 and CDR2 are SGHNT and YENEEA. With 5 bases clipped from V and 3 bases from J, the junction kept 6 bases outside the gene matches. There are 14 residues in the CDR3. CDR3 region: CASSHRGGDTEAFF. The CDR3 bases are TGTGCCAGCAGCCACAGGGGAGGTGACACTGAAGCTTTCTTT.

Many counts were recorded for this clonotype. This rearrangement joins TRBV20-1 to TRBJ2-4; 7 nucleotides agree with TRBD2. Germline V gives CDR1 DFQATT, CDR2 SNEGSKA (reference sequence). This CDR3 has 13 amino acids. CDR3: CSLGRVDKNIQYF. CDR3 nucleotide sequence: TGCAGCTTGGGGAGGGTCGACAAAAACATTCAGTACTTC.